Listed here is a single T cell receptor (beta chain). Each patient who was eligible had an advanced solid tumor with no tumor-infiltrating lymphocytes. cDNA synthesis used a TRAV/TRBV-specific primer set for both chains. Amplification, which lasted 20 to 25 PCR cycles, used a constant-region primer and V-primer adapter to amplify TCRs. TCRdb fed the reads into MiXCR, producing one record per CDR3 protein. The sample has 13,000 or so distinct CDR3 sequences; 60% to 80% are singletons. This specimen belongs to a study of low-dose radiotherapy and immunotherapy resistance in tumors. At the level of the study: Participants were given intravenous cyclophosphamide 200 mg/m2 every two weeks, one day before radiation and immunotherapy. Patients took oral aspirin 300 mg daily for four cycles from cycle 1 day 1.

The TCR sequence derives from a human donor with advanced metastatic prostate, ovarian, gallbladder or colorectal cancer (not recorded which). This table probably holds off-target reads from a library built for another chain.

CDR3 residues: CATGGHGSYNQPQHF. The DNA of the CDR3 is TGTGCCACTGGGGGCCATGGCAGTTACAATCAGCCCCAGCATTTT. This chain links TRBV10-3 with TRBJ1-5; D may be TRBD1 (6 bases). CDR1 and CDR2 from the germline V gene are ENHRY and SYGVKD. The CDR3 sequence is 15 residues long. V was clipped by 10 bases and J by 3 bases, with 19 bases between them.